The clone carrying this T cell receptor (beta chain) was seen at least ten times. A junction end diverges from the germline sequence, so it may reflect a read error. The data derive from a study of identical twins. TCRdb processed the 5' RACE reads anew with MiXCR; each CDR3 protein has one entry. The sample lists 250,000 to 300,000 distinct CDR3 sequences, roughly 8% occurring once. This CDR3 has 11 residues. This same sample was also part of a study on yellow fever vaccine responses in identical twins. That study reports: Twins showed a vaccine T cell response that reportedly seemed partly convergent, partly personalized.

Material: CD8+ T cells sorted from blood. This receptor was identified in a woman aged 18 to 35 in good health. This rearrangement joins TRBV12-3 or TRBV12-4 to TRBJ2-3; D may match TRBD1 or TRBD2 (5 bases each). CDR3 DNA: TGTGCCAGCAGCTTGGGACCGTGGACTGATTTT. Protein sequence: CASSLGPWTDF.